The 11 T cell receptor beta chains below all came from one sample that was sequenced in a study of blood T cell repertoires in COVID-19. The assay was immunoSEQ multiplex PCR, and TCRdb's table has in-frame clones only and misses some. The sample has a few hundred thousand clones, more than 65% seen once. The sequencing input was peripheral blood. These receptors all come from a human donor with acute or convalescent COVID-19. The donor label of this sample is uncertain.

The chain carries TRBV4-1 and TRBJ2-7; D is perhaps TRBD2 (5 bases). V was pared by 4 bases and J by 0 bases, with 10 bases between. CDR3 size: 14 residues. CDR1 and CDR2 (germline): MGHRA, YSYEKL. The CDR3 loop reads CASSPVAFSYEQYF. CDR3 in DNA: TGCGCCAGCAGCCCTGTAGCGTTCTCCTACGAGCAGTACTTC.

This chain uses TRBV7-9 with TRBJ1-5; the D gene is possibly TRBD1 (5 bases). Germline V gene sequence: CDR1 SEHNR, CDR2 FQNEAQ (reference sequence). CDR3 length: 17 amino acids. Deletions cut 4 bases from V and 0 bases from J, with 16 bases between. The CDR3 loop reads CASSWGDGRDSNQPQHF. CDR3 DNA sequence: TGTGCCAGCAGCTGGGGGGACGGGAGGGATAGCAATCAGCCCCAGCATTTT.

This chain connects TRBV7-9 to TRBJ1-1, with 7 bases fitting TRBD1. The germline gives CDR1 SEHNR, CDR2 FQNEAQ (reference sequence). The CDR3 is 15 residues long. The V and J ends lost 7 bases and 6 bases, in that order; junction bases with no gene match: 14. The CDR3 spells CASTPQGGRGAEAFF. The CDR3 region has the DNA TGTGCCAGCACCCCGCAGGGGGGCAGGGGAGCTGAAGCTTTCTTT.

The rearrangement joins TRBV7-8 to TRBJ1-1; maybe TRBD1 (5 bases). This CDR3 is built from 14 residues. The germline V gene encodes CDR1 SGHVS and CDR2 FQNEAQ. V dropped 4 bases and J dropped 5 bases, with 14 bases sitting between them. CDR3 coding DNA: TGTGCCAGCAGCTCAACCAGGGTGGGGACTGAAGCTTTCTTT. It is translated as CASSSTRVGTEAFF.

The chain carries TRBV27 and TRBJ1-5; D uncertain. The ends were cut back, 1 base at V and 8 bases at J, with 9 bases in the middle. CDR3 length equals 13 residues. In germline, CDR1 is MNHEY, CDR2 SMNVEV (reference sequence). The CDR3 DNA follows: TGTGCCAGCAGTTTATTCAGAGGTGAGCCCCAGCATTTT. Its protein is CASSLFRGEPQHF.

This chain connects TRBV19 to TRBJ1-2, with TRBD1 as a possible D gene (6 bases). This CDR3 region has 16 residues. Germline CDR1 and CDR2: LNHDA and SQIVND (reference sequence). V lost 6 bases, J lost 3 bases, and 20 bases lay in between. The CDR3 here is CASRTLGGQLDYGYTF. The CDR3 DNA sequence: TGTGCCAGTAGAACTCTCGGAGGACAGCTAGACTATGGCTACACCTTC.

This sequence joins TRBV7-2 and TRBJ2-3, with 9 bases aligning to TRBD2. CDR1 is SGHTA and CDR2 is FQGNSA in the germline V gene. Trimming at V came to 3 bases and at J to 1 base, leaving 5 bases not matched to a gene. This CDR3 is built from 16 residues. The CDR3 DNA is TGTGCCAGCAGCTTCGGAGCGGGGGGACGCACAGATACGCAGTATTTT. It translates to CASSFGAGGRTDTQYF.

The chain couples TRBV5-1 to TRBJ1-2, with 8 positions matching TRBD1. The length of the CDR3 is 12 residues. V trimming: 7 bases; J trimming: 7 bases; junction bases outside the gene matches: 6. Germline values: CDR1 SGHRS, CDR2 YFSETQ. CDR3 coding DNA: TGCGCCAGCGGGGGACAGGCTGGTGGCTACACCTTC. This encodes CASGGQAGGYTF.

In DNA, the CDR3 is TGTGCCAGCTCACCAACGGTGTCGCTTTCAACTAATGAAAAACTGTTTTTT. Translating it yields CASSPTVSLSTNEKLFF. The chain carries TRBV18 and TRBJ1-4, with D unresolved. Germline V gene lookup returns CDR1 KGHSH and CDR2 LQKENI. V dropped 2 bases and J dropped 0 bases, with 13 bases sitting between them. This CDR3 spans 17 amino acids. The full variable domain, its missing parts supplied by reference TRBV18 and TRBJ1-4, is NAGVMQNPRHLVRRRGQEARLRCSPMKGHSHVYWYRQLPEEGLKFMVYLQKENIIDESGMPKERFSAEFPKEGPSILRIQQVVRGDSAAYFCASSPTVSLSTNEKLFFGSGTQLSVL.

This CDR3 is CASTSTRRAGSIQYF. CDR3 in DNA: TGTGCCAGCACCTCAACCCGCAGAGCGGGGAGCATTCAGTACTTC. The J gene is TRBJ2-4, the V gene TRBV6-5; 7 bases are a match to TRBD2. The germline CDR1 and CDR2 sequences are MNHEY and SVGAGI. J gave up 9 bases and V 7 bases, and 15 bases lay outside the gene matches. The CDR3 has 15 amino acids.

Comments on this clone: Other nucleotide sequences from this sample produce the same CDR3. The chain uses TRBV10-1 and TRBJ2-1, with TRBD2 identical over 10 bases. This CDR3 is built from 15 residues. V shed 2 bases and J 5 bases; nucleotides not matched to a gene: 3. Germline loops: CDR1 WNHNN, CDR2 SYGVQD (reference sequence). CDR3 coding DNA: TGCGCCAGCAGTGAGAGGACTAGCGGTCACAATGAGCAGTTCTTC. Protein sequence: CASSERTSGHNEQFF.